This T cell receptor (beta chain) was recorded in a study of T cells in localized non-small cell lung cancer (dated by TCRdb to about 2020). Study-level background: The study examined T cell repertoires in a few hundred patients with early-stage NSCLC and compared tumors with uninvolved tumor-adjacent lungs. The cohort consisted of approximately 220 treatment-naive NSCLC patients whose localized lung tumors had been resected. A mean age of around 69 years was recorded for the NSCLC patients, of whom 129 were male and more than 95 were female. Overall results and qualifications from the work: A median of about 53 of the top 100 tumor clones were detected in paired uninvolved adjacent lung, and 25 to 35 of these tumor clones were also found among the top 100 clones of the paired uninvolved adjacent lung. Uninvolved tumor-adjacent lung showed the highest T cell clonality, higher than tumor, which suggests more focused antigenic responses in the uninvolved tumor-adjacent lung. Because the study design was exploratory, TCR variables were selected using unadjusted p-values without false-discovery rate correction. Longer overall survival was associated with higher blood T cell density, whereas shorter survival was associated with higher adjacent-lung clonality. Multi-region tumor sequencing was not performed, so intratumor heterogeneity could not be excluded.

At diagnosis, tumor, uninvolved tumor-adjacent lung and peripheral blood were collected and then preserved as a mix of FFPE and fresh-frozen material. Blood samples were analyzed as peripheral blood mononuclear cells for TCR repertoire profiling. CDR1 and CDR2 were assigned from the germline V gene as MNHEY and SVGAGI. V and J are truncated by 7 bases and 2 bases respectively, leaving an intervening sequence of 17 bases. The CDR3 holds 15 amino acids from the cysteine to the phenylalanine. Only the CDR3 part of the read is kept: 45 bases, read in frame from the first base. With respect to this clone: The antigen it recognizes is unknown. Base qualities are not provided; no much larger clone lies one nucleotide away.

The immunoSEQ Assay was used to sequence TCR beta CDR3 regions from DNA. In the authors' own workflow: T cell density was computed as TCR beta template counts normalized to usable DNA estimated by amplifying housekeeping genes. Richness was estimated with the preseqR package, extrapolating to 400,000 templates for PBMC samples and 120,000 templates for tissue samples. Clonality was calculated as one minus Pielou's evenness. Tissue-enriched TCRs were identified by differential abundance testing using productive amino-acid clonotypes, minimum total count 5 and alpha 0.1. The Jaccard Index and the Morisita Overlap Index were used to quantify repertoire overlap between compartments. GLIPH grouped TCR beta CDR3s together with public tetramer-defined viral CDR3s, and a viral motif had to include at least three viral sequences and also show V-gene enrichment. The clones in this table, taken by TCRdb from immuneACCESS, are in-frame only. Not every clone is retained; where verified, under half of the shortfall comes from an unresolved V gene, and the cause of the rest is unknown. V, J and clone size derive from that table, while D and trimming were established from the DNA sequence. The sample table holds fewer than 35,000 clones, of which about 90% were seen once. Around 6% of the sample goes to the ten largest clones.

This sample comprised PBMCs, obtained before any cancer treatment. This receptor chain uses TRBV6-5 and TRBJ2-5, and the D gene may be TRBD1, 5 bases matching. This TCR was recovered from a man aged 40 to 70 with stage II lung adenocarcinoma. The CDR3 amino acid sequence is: CASIPSQGAQETQYF. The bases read TGTGCCAGCATCCCCTCCCAGGGCGCTCAAGAGACCCAGTACTTC.